What follows are 21 T cell receptor beta chains derived from one specimen sequenced in a study of siplizumab effects on memory and regulatory T cells (dated by TCRdb to the late 2010s). Library generation was performed with the immunoSEQ multiplex PCR assay. Drawn from immuneACCESS, this table holds only the in-frame rearrangements with V and J called that TCRdb kept. Clones are partly lost; checked studies trace under half to an unresolved V gene and leave the rest unexplained. The sample has approximately 120,000 clones on record, roughly nine tenths of them singletons. Jointly, the top ten make up 0.6% to 0.8% of the sample. Sequencing was performed on Tregs sorted from blood. Receptors originate from a human donor in good health.

The CDR3 coding sequence is TGTGCCAGCTCTCCTTTCTCCTATGGCTACACCTTC. It specifies CASSPFSYGYTF. The chain uses TRBV2 and TRBJ1-2; D remains ambiguous. The germline V and J ends were trimmed by 8 bases and 4 bases, with 11 bases remaining between them. CDR3 length: 12 residues. Germline V gene sequence: CDR1 SNHLY, CDR2 FYNNEI.

This clone has only one observation. This chain connects TRBV18 to TRBJ1-2; D is undetermined. This CDR3 has 11 residues. V was clipped by 6 bases and J by 3 bases, with 5 bases between them. Germline-derived CDR1 and CDR2 are KGHSH and LQKENI. CDR3 region: CASSGYYGYTF. CDR3 coding DNA: TGTGCCAGCTCCGGTTACTATGGCTACACCTTC.

CDR3 loop: CASGLGQGAEKLFF. The CDR3 DNA is TGTGCTAGTGGTTTAGGGCAGGGGGCGGAAAAACTGTTTTTT. This sequence joins TRBV12-5 and TRBJ1-4; 8 bases match TRBD1. The CDR3 consists of 14 residues. The germline CDR1 and CDR2 sequences are LGHNT and FRNRAP. The trim removed 3 bases at V and 8 bases at J, leaving 5 bases unmatched. Drawing the rest from reference TRBV12-5 and TRBJ1-4, the complete variable domain is DARVTQTPRHKVTEMGQEVTMRCQPILGHNTVFWYRQTMMQGLELLAYFRNRAPLDDSGMPKDRFSAEMPDATLATLKIQPSEPRDSAVYFCASGLGQGAEKLFFGSGTQLSVL.

This sequence joins TRBV18 and TRBJ2-1; D not certain. The CDR3 spans 14 residues. Trimming took off 3 bases at V and 5 bases at J, with 11 bases between the two ends. Germline CDR1 is KGHSH and CDR2 is LQKENI. The DNA for the CDR3 is TGTGCCAGCTCACCCACCAGTCTTAACAATGAGCAGTTCTTC. This codes for CASSPTSLNNEQFF.

The rearrangement joins TRBV6-6 to TRBJ2-5; 13 bases agree with TRBD2. Germline assignment: CDR1 MNHNY and CDR2 SVGAGI (reference sequence). Trimming removed 6 bases from V and 5 bases from J; junction bases left unmatched: 9. This CDR3 spans 16 amino acids. In DNA, the CDR3 is TGTGCCAGCAGAAAACTAGCGGGAGGGCCACAGGAGACCCAGTACTTC. Translating gives CASRKLAGGPQETQYF.

The chain combines TRBV2 with TRBJ1-5, with D possibly TRBD1 on 5 matching bases. The CDR3 contains 11 residues. Trimming shortened V by 6 bases and J by 8 bases, and 8 bases separated the two germline ends. CDR1 is SNHLY and CDR2 is FYNNEI in the germline V gene. The DNA for the CDR3 is TGTGCCAGCAGAGGGGAAAAGCCCCAGCATTTT. Amino acids: CASRGEKPQHF.

V gene TRBV18 combines with J gene TRBJ2-5, with D tentatively TRBD1 (5 bases). The CDR3 loop spans 18 amino acids. Per germline, CDR1 KGHSH and CDR2 LQKENI. V was pared by 0 bases and J by 2 bases, with 19 bases between. This CDR3 reads CASSPPARAHGTQETQYF. The CDR3 DNA is TGTGCCAGCTCACCACCGGCCAGGGCCCACGGTACACAAGAGACCCAGTACTTC. Looking up the rest from reference TRBV18 and TRBJ2-5 gives the full variable domain: NAGVMQNPRHLVRRRGQEARLRCSPMKGHSHVYWYRQLPEEGLKFMVYLQKENIIDESGMPKERFSAEFPKEGPSILRIQQVVRGDSAAYFCASSPPARAHGTQETQYFGPGTRLLVL.

The rearrangement links TRBV5-1 to TRBJ1-6, with 7 bases identical to TRBD1. CDR3 length: 14 amino acids. CDR1 SGHRS and CDR2 YFSETQ come from the germline V gene. The junction had 10 bases not matched to a gene; V was cut back by 5 bases and J by 11 bases. The CDR3 region has the DNA TGCGCCAGCAGGATAGCGGGCAGGGGGGCACCCCTCCACTTT. This codes for CASRIAGRGAPLHF.

The chain carries TRBV5-1 and TRBJ2-7; tentatively, D is TRBD1 (5 bases). Germline-derived CDR1 and CDR2 are SGHRS and YFSETQ. The germline V and J ends were trimmed by 5 bases and 8 bases, with 14 bases remaining between them. This CDR3 region has 12 residues. The CDR3 DNA reads as TGCGCCAGCAGAGGGCAGGGCCTACAGCAGTACTTC. Translation gives CASRGQGLQQYF. Combining the CDR3 with reference TRBV5-1 and TRBJ2-7 gives the whole variable domain KAGVTQTPRYLIKTRGQQVTLSCSPISGHRSVSWYQQTPGQGLQFLFEYFSETQRNKGNFPGRFSGRQFSNSRSEMNVSTLELGDSALYLCASRGQGLQQYFGPGTRLTVT.

The chain uses TRBV19 and TRBJ1-2; a possible D gene is TRBD1 (6 bases). In germline, CDR1 is LNHDA, CDR2 SQIVND (reference sequence). The V end was cut by 2 bases, the J end by 0 bases, with 13 bases between. The CDR3 extends over 16 amino acids. The CDR3 sequence: CASSIRRAGANYGYTF. DNA for the CDR3: TGTGCCAGTAGTATAAGGAGGGCAGGGGCTAACTATGGCTACACCTTC.

The V and J genes are TRBV14 and TRBJ2-3, with a weak D call TRBD2 (5 bases). Trimming pared 4 bases from V and 10 bases from J, leaving 15 bases between. The CDR3 is 13 amino acids. Germline values: CDR1 SGHDN, CDR2 FVKESK. CDR3 in amino acids: CASSPSRGGPQYF. DNA for the CDR3: TGTGCCAGCAGCCCCTCCCGCGGCGGGCCGCAGTATTTT.

This chain connects TRBV2 to TRBJ2-3; no reliable D call. Trimming took 10 bases from V and 1 from J, leaving 18 bases between them. There are 15 residues in the CDR3. From germline, CDR1 is SNHLY and CDR2 FYNNEI. The CDR3 is CAITKQMGGTDTQYF. As DNA, the CDR3 is TGTGCCATTACGAAACAGATGGGCGGCACAGATACGCAGTATTTT. Full variable domain (rest looked up from reference TRBV2 and TRBJ2-3): EPEVTQTPSHQVTQMGQEVILRCVPISNHLYFYWYRQILGQKVEFLVSFYNNEISEKSEIFDDQFSVERPDGSNFTLKIRSTKLEDSAMYFCAITKQMGGTDTQYFGPGTRLTVL.

The V and J genes are TRBV6-1 and TRBJ2-6; a weak D match, TRBD1 (6 bases). Germline V gives CDR1 MNHNS, CDR2 SASEGT. V lost 0 bases, J lost 4 bases, and 16 bases lay in between. This CDR3 is 18 amino acids long. CDR3 bases: TGTGCCAGCAGTGAAGCCAGGGGCGGGTCGTCCGGGGCCAACGTCCTGACTTTC. It codes for CASSEARGGSSGANVLTF.

The gene calls are TRBV19 and TRBJ1-4; TRBD1 agrees at 7 bases. Germline V lookup: CDR1 LNHDA, CDR2 SQIVND (reference sequence). After removal of 4 bases from V and 3 bases from J, the junction contained 2 bases not matched to a gene. CDR3 size: 14 residues. DNA for the CDR3: TGTGCCAGTAGTACCAGGGGGGCTAATGAAAAACTGTTTTTT. Protein product: CASSTRGANEKLFF.

The gene calls are TRBV5-6 and TRBJ1-2; TRBD1 is a possible D gene (6 bases). Trimming left V 1 base short and J 3 bases short, with 10 bases between. This CDR3 comprises 14 residues. Per the germline V gene, CDR1 is SGHDT and CDR2 is YYEEEE. The CDR3 here is CASSLIRTDYGYTF. In DNA, the CDR3 is TGTGCCAGCAGCTTGATACGGACAGACTATGGCTACACCTTC.

The V gene is TRBV6-5, the J gene TRBJ2-1; 8 nucleotides agree with TRBD2. Germline CDR1 reads MNHEY; CDR2 reads SVGAGI. The CDR3 is 14 amino acids. J gave up 7 bases and V 5 bases, and 7 bases lay outside the gene matches. The CDR3 protein is CASSDGGAGNEQFF. CDR3 nucleotides: TGTGCCAGCAGTGACGGGGGGGCCGGGAATGAGCAGTTCTTC.

The chain joins TRBV11-2 to TRBJ1-1; no definite D call. The CDR3 runs to 15 residues. V was shortened by 2 bases and J by 0 bases, with 10 bases between the two germline ends. CDR1 is SGHAT and CDR2 is FQNNGV in the germline V gene. CDR3 amino acids: CASSLHAGLNTEAFF. The DNA of the CDR3 is TGTGCCAGCAGCTTACATGCCGGGCTGAACACTGAAGCTTTCTTT. The complete variable domain, with remaining parts taken from reference TRBV11-2 and TRBJ1-1, reads EAGVAQSPRYKIIEKRQSVAFWCNPISGHATLYWYQQILGQGPKLLIQFQNNGVVDDSQLPKDRFSAERLKGVDSTLKIQPAKLEDSAVYLCASSLHAGLNTEAFFGQGTRLTVV.

The rearrangement links TRBV7-9 to TRBJ1-5, with no clear D. Germline V CDR1 and CDR2: SEHNR, FQNEAQ (reference sequence). CDR3 length: 14 amino acids. Trimming took 1 base from V and 2 from J, leaving 6 bases between them. CDR3 sequence reads: CASSLGPGNQPQHF. Here the CDR3 DNA reads TGTGCCAGCAGCTTAGGGCCCGGCAATCAGCCCCAGCATTTT.

This clone was recorded only once. The V gene is TRBV7-8, the J gene TRBJ2-7; TRBD2 is a possible D gene (6 bases). The V end was cut by 4 bases, the J end by 1 base, with 17 bases between. Germline assignment: CDR1 SGHVS and CDR2 FQNEAQ. CDR3 length: 16 amino acids. The DNA for the CDR3 is TGTGCCAGCAGCTCCTCCGTGGCGGGGACTTCCTACGAGCAGTACTTC. It encodes CASSSSVAGTSYEQYF.

V gene TRBV5-1 combines with J gene TRBJ2-2; no clear D. With 7 bases removed from V and 7 bases from J, the gap between germline ends came to 20 bases. Germline lookup yields CDR1 SGHRS and CDR2 YFSETQ. This CDR3 region has 15 residues. CDR3 bases: TGCGCCAGCCAGTGGAGTCCTCATCGGAGCGGGGAGCTGTTTTTT. Amino acids: CASQWSPHRSGELFF.

V is TRBV29-1 and J is TRBJ2-5, with 8 bases aligning to TRBD1. This CDR3 spans 17 amino acids. The ends lost 0 bases at V and 0 bases at J; junction bases unmatched: 9. From germline, CDR1 is SQVTM and CDR2 ANQGSEA. The CDR3 reads CSVEDLKQGAYQETQYF. In DNA, the CDR3 is TGCAGCGTTGAAGATCTTAAGCAGGGGGCGTACCAAGAGACCCAGTACTTC.